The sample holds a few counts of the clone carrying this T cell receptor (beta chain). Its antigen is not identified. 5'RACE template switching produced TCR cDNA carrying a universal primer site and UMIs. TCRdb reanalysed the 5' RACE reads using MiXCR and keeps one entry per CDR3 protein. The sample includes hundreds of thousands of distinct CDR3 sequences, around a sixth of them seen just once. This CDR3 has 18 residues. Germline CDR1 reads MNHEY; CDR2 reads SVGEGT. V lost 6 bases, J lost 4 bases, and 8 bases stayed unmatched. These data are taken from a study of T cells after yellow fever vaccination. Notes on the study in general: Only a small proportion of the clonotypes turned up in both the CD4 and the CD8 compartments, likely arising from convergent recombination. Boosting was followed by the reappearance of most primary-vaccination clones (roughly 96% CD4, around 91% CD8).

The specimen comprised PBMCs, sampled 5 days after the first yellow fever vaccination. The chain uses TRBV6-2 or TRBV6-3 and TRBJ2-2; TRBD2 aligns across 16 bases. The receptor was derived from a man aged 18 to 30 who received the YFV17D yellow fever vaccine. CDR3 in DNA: TGTGCCAGCAGCCGGGGACTAGCGGGGGGGCCTGGCACCGGGGAGCTGTTTTTT. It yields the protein CASSRGLAGGPGTGELFF.